A selection of T cell receptor beta chains follows, all from one sample in a study of blood T cell repertoires in COVID-19. Profiled with immunoSEQ multiplex PCR; TCRdb holds only in-frame clones, not every one. The table shows a few hundred thousand clones, with roughly four fifths occurring only once. The sequenced sample consisted of PBMCs or T cells enriched from blood (not recorded which). The receptors originated from a man over 45 who had recovered from COVID-19. The CDR3 runs from the conserved cysteine through the conserved F or W. Fields, in order: clone size, V gene, D gene, J gene, CDR3 protein, CDR3 DNA. D genes are given only for firm matches. Part of the rows lack a size; the others show once, few, many or a class for expanded clones.

.	TRBV5-1	TRBD1	TRBJ2-3	CASSQGQGAFTDTQYF	TGCGCCAGCAGCCAGGGACAGGGGGCATTCACAGATACGCAGTATTTT
.	TRBV12-5	TRBD2	TRBJ2-1	CASGPTSGAIYNEQFF	TGTGCTAGTGGTCCGACTAGCGGGGCAATCTACAATGAGCAGTTCTTC
.	TRBV2	TRBD2	TRBJ2-2	CASSGGLAASTGELFF	TGTGCCAGCAGTGGAGGGCTAGCGGCCAGTACCGGGGAGCTGTTTTTT
.	TRBV27	TRBD1	TRBJ2-3	CASSSRDSRDTQYF	TGTGCCAGCAGTTCCCGGGACAGCAGAGATACGCAGTATTTT
.	TRBV10-3	.	TRBJ2-7	CAISRPGESYEQYF	TGTGCCATCAGTCGGCCCGGGGAGTCGTACGAGCAGTACTTC
few	TRBV19	TRBD1	TRBJ2-7	CASRGTGSSYEQYF	TGTGCCAGTAGGGGGACAGGGTCCTCCTACGAGCAGTACTTC
.	TRBV3-1/TRBV3-2	.	TRBJ1-1	CASSLQNTEAFF	TGTGCCAGCAGCCTCCAGAACACTGAAGCTTTCTTT
.	TRBV11-2	.	TRBJ1-4	CASSLVWQTNEKLFF	TGTGCCAGCAGCTTAGTTTGGCAGACTAATGAAAAACTGTTTTTT
.	TRBV9	TRBD2	TRBJ2-5	CASSPHRTSGGAETQYF	TGTGCCAGCAGCCCCCATAGGACTAGCGGGGGGGCCGAGACCCAGTACTTC
.	TRBV24-1	.	TRBJ2-3	CATSTGDTQYF	TGTGCCACCAGTACAGGGGATACGCAGTATTTT
.	TRBV4-1	TRBD1	TRBJ2-7	CASSLGTGGLEQYF	TGCGCCAGCAGCCTTGGGACAGGGGGGCTCGAGCAGTACTTC
.	TRBV18	TRBD1	TRBJ1-6	CASSQAGQGELALHF	TGTGCCAGCTCACAAGCGGGACAGGGTGAATTAGCCCTCCACTTT
.	TRBV11-2	TRBD1	TRBJ1-2	CASSWDRVRGYTF	TGTGCCAGCAGCTGGGACAGGGTGCGAGGCTACACCTTC
.	TRBV3-1/TRBV3-2	.	TRBJ1-1	CASSQDRLGLNTEAFF	TGTGCCAGCAGCCAAGATCGCCTCGGTTTGAACACTGAAGCTTTCTTT
few	TRBV5-1	.	TRBJ1-4	CASSLAHIGSEKLFF	TGCGCCAGCAGCTTGGCCCACATCGGGAGTGAAAAACTGTTTTTT
.	TRBV3-1/TRBV3-2	TRBD2	TRBJ2-2	CASSQAASGSWNAGELFF	TGTGCCAGCAGCCAAGCAGCTAGCGGGAGCTGGAACGCCGGGGAGCTGTTTTTT
.	TRBV5-1	.	TRBJ1-1	CASRWTPPPSMNTEAFF	TGCGCCAGCCGGTGGACTCCCCCTCCGTCGATGAACACTGAAGCTTTCTTT
once	TRBV13	.	TRBJ2-7	CASSFGSEQYF	TGTGCCAGCAGCTTCGGGTCCGAGCAGTACTTC
once	TRBV18	TRBD2	TRBJ2-1	CASSPGGGVNEQFF	TGTGCCAGCTCACCGGGCGGGGGAGTCAATGAGCAGTTCTTC
once	TRBV27	.	TRBJ2-7	CASRKNTGSYYEQYF	TGTGCCAGCAGGAAGAATACCGGGAGCTACTACGAGCAGTACTTC
.	TRBV7-8	TRBD2	TRBJ2-5	CASSFRTSRWEETQYF	TGTGCCAGCAGCTTCCGGACTAGTAGATGGGAAGAGACCCAGTACTTC
.	TRBV5-6	.	TRBJ2-5	CASSLLAIQETQYF	TGTGCCAGCAGCCTTCTAGCGATCCAAGAGACCCAGTACTTC
.	TRBV27	.	TRBJ2-3	CASSLPGDRPQYF	TGTGCCAGCAGTCTACCGGGGGACCGGCCGCAGTATTTT
.	TRBV14	.	TRBJ1-1	CASSQTGLGRNTEAFF	TGTGCCAGCAGCCAAACAGGGTTGGGTAGGAACACTGAAGCTTTCTTT
.	TRBV5-5	.	TRBJ2-1	CASSLGRLFNEQFF	TGTGCCAGCAGCTTGGGGAGATTGTTCAATGAGCAGTTCTTC
.	TRBV4-3	TRBD1	TRBJ2-5	CASSQDAPGRGRLSVETQYF	TGCGCCAGCAGCCAAGATGCCCCGGGCAGGGGGCGTTTGAGTGTAGAGACCCAGTACTTC